The 12 T cell receptor beta chains below were found in one sample sequenced in a study of molecular identifiers for immune sequencing clone quantification. TCRdb analysed the PCR reads with MiXCR anew, one entry per CDR3 protein. This sample yields 88,000 or so distinct CDR3 sequences, of which 21% are seen a single time; around 1% belongs to the top ten. The material sequenced was naive CD8+ T cells from blood, with Jurkat cell RNA spiked in. The subset denotes: FACS-sorted CD8+CD4-CCR7+CD45RA+ naive T cells. Every receptor here comes from a human donor in good health. Some libraries in this study had Jurkat cell RNA spiked in.

This clonotype was found a few times. The chain uses TRBV7-6 and TRBJ1-1; 7 bases align to TRBD1. Looked up from germline, CDR1 is SGHVS and CDR2 is FNYEAQ. The J segment lost 0 bases and the V segment lost 5 bases, leaving 12 bases of the junction unmatched. CDR3 length equals 17 residues. As DNA, the CDR3 is TGTGCCAGCAGCCCCTGGGACAGCAACCCCATGAACACTGAAGCTTTCTTT. Translating it yields CASSPWDSNPMNTEAFF.

The chain has TRBV3-1 and TRBJ2-7, with a tentative D call TRBD1 (6 bases). With 4 bases removed from V and 3 bases from J, the gap between germline ends came to 16 bases. The length of the CDR3 is 15 residues. Germline CDR1 and CDR2: LGHDT and YNNKEL (reference sequence). The CDR3 region has the DNA TGTGCCAGCAGCCCGGAAGGGACAACGTACTACGAGCAGTACTTC. Translating gives CASSPEGTTYYEQYF.

Many counts were recorded for this clonotype. The genes are TRBV11-2 and TRBJ2-7; tentative D call: TRBD2 (6 bases). V was clipped by 8 bases and J by 5 bases, with 16 bases between them. CDR1 and CDR2 from the germline V gene are SGHAT and FQNNGV. The CDR3 runs 13 residues. CDR3 region: CASEPLTGDEQYF. The CDR3 DNA reads as TGTGCCAGCGAACCATTAACGGGGGACGAGCAGTACTTC.

The count of this clonotype is one. Being one base from a much bigger clone, this may be a read error. The CDR3 carries no conserved terminal phenylalanine or tryptophan, so it likely arises from a read error. This chain uses TRBV5-1 with TRBJ1-1, with D unclear. Per germline, CDR1 SGHRS and CDR2 YFSETQ. The CDR3 totals 13 residues. Trimming shortened V by 2 bases and J by 1 base, and 6 bases separated the two germline ends. This CDR3 reads CASSFTPNTEAFI. For the CDR3, the DNA is TGCGCCAGCAGCTTCACCCCGAACACTGAAGCTTTCATT.

In its sample, this clonotype was seen many times. The gene calls are TRBV28 and TRBJ2-5; 10 nucleotides agree with TRBD2. This CDR3 comprises 13 residues. V was clipped by 7 bases and J by 3 bases; unmatched bases: 2. Germline V gene sequence: CDR1 MDHEN, CDR2 SYDVKM. For the CDR3, the DNA is TGTGCCAGCAAGCTAGCGGGAGAAGAGACCCAGTACTTC. Its protein is CASKLAGEETQYF.

Ten or more counts support this clonotype. The V call is TRBV27, the J call TRBJ1-2; TRBD1 might be the D (5 bases). V lost 4 bases and J lost 4, with 16 bases in between. The CDR3 is made up of 15 amino acids. Germline CDR1 is MNHEY and CDR2 is SMNVEV (reference sequence). CDR3 bases: TGTGCCAGCAGTTCCTCGCTGTTGGACATCTATGGCTACACCTTC. Protein sequence: CASSSSLLDIYGYTF.

This clonotype was observed a few times. The gene calls are TRBV12-3 or TRBV12-4 and TRBJ2-7; no definite D call. The CDR3 sequence is 12 residues long. V was cut by 5 bases and J by 3 bases, with 8 bases left in between. The CDR3 region has the DNA TGTGCCAGCAGTCGCTTAATCTACGAGCAGTACTTC. Residues: CASSRLIYEQYF.

The CDR3 coding sequence is TGCAGCACATCCCCGGCAGGGATTTTTGTCCATACCTACGAGCAGTACTTC. Its protein product is CSTSPAGIFVHTYEQYF. The chain uses TRBV20-1 and TRBJ2-7; weak D call: TRBD1 (5 bases). This CDR3 spans 17 amino acids. Germline CDR1 reads DFQATT; CDR2 reads SNEGSKA (reference sequence).

The table lists this clonotype with many counts. This chain uses TRBV15 with TRBJ2-1; no clear D gene. Germline V gives CDR1 LNHNV, CDR2 YYDKDF (reference sequence). Trimming stripped 3 bases from V and 8 bases from J, with 17 bases between. The CDR3 runs to 15 residues. The CDR3 region has the DNA TGTGCCACCAGCAGGTGGCGGACCCCGGGCGATGAGCAGTTCTTC. This codes for CATSRWRTPGDEQFF.

This clonotype appeared many times. The chain links TRBV30 to TRBJ2-7, with a weak D call TRBD1 (6 bases). Germline V gene lookup returns CDR1 GTSNPN and CDR2 SVGIG (reference sequence). V gave up 4 bases and J gave up 6 bases, with 13 bases separating them. This CDR3 comprises 12 residues. The DNA for the CDR3 is TGTGCCTGGACCCTACCGACAGGCGAGCAGTACTTC. This sequence encodes CAWTLPTGEQYF.

Concerning this clonotype itself: A much larger clone lies one base from this, so it may be a read error. V is TRBV7-2 and J is TRBJ2-1, with 7 positions matching TRBD2. CDR1 is SGHTA and CDR2 is FQGNSA in the germline V gene. CDR3 size: 15 residues. The V and J ends lost 1 base and 8 bases, in that order; junction bases with no gene match: 8. This CDR3 is CASSLVGGGYDEQFF. The CDR3 DNA reads TGTGCCAGCAGCTTAGTCGGGGGAGGGTACGATGAGCAGTTCTTC.

This chain links TRBV6-6 with TRBJ2-7; D might be TRBD1 (6 bases). Germline CDR1 is MNHNY and CDR2 is SVGAGI (reference sequence). CDR3 length: 19 residues. The germline V and J ends were trimmed by 2 bases and 0 bases, with 23 bases remaining between them. CDR3 DNA: TGTGCCAGCAGTTACATGACAGGCCCGGTAAGGGGGTTCTCCTACGAGCAGTACTTC. Its protein is CASSYMTGPVRGFSYEQYF.